This T cell receptor (beta chain) was sequenced in a study of CD8+ T cells in alopecia areata (dated by TCRdb to 2016 to 2018). With respect to the entire study: Treated patients were enrolled in an open-label pilot trial of oral tofacitinib, 5 to 10 mg twice daily, for moderate-to-severe alopecia areata. Tofacitinib was given for 6 to 18 months, followed by 6 months of follow-up off drug to assess delayed response and recurrence. In treated patients, disease severity was measured using the SALT score, which gives the percentage of scalp surface area affected. To study T cell clonal expansion in alopecia areata, the researchers applied high-throughput TCRbeta sequencing to both the C3H/HeJ mouse model and human patients. Human TCRbeta sequencing covered scalp tissue and sorted CD4+ and CD8+ peripheral blood T cells from patchy and totalis/universalis alopecia areata patients and healthy controls. Tofacitinib-treated patients had biopsies at baseline and at 4 and 24 weeks of treatment, with a later scalp biopsy in several patients. Scalp clonality was compared among normal scalp (n=4), patchy alopecia areata scalp (n=8), and alopecia totalis/universalis scalp (n=8). RNA came from the PAXgene miRNA kit for fixed scalp, the miRNeasy kit for PBMCs, and the RNeasy kit for mouse skin. TCRbeta CDR3 regions were amplified by immunoSEQ multiplex PCR using 35 Vbeta forward and 13 Jbeta reverse primers.

This clone has more than one count but fewer than ten. It lacks a known antigen. No much larger clone exists at a distance of one base, and base qualities are not known. The CDR3 holds 13 amino acids from the cysteine to the phenylalanine. The read is trimmed to its CDR3 DNA, 39 bases read in frame from base 1. Relative to germline, V is missing 0 bases and J is missing 5 bases, with 1 base of the junction outside any gene match. The CDR1 and CDR2 encoded by the germline V gene (reference sequence) are MNHNY and SVGAGI. The treatment or condition label, read with the paper, signifies: oral pan-JAK inhibitor, 5-10 mg twice daily. From alopecia areata patients, peripheral blood was collected along with lesional scalp punch biopsies. PBMCs were isolated by density centrifugation and stained for CD3, CD4 and CD8, and CD4+ and CD8+ T cells were sorted on a FACSAria. The library was generated by the immunoSEQ multiplex PCR assay. RNA was extracted from all samples and reverse transcribed into cDNA, which served as template for TCR sequencing. First-strand cDNA was synthesized using SuperScript III with a 2:1 mix of oligo-dT and random hexamers. A synthetic immune receptor repertoire was used to assess amplification bias, and residual bias was removed computationally. The source study handled its data this way. Raw reads were preprocessed for error removal, and CDR3 was defined according to IMGT conventions as running from the conserved cysteine to phenylalanine. Clonality was computed as 1 minus the Shannon entropy, with the entropy normalized by log2 of the number of productive unique TCRs. Whether scalp clones were CD4 or CD8 was inferred by matching scalp TCRbeta sequences against CD4 and CD8 repertoires sorted from blood. Drawn from immuneACCESS, this table holds only the in-frame rearrangements with V and J called that TCRdb kept. Clones are partly lost; checked studies trace under half to an unresolved V gene and leave the rest unexplained. Clonal size and the V and J genes are those of that table, whereas D and trimming came from the DNA. The sample table contains 200,000 to 250,000 clones; only one count was recorded for around two fifths of them. The ten top clones hold around 0.48% of the sample.

General conclusions and limits of the study: Many expanded lesional clones were found to persist in scalp and blood during tofacitinib treatment, and relapse after treatment cessation may be partly explained by this persistence. Scalp clonality and the number of expanded CD8+ clones among the top 100 scalp clones were significantly decreased by tofacitinib. Unlike mouse skin, where gammadelta T cells dominate, normal human skin contains resident alphabeta T cells that get sequenced too, which complicates analysis of the scalp TCR repertoire. Higher clonality and more expanded CD8+ clones were observed in lesional scalp than in normal scalp, particularly in alopecia totalis/universalis, a finding suggestive of antigenic drive. Shared TCR sequences between patients were less evident than in mice, which may be partly attributable to HLA diversity in the patient population. Because the treated cohort was small and had just a single nonresponder, larger studies are needed to establish links between baseline CD8+ expansion and response.

The sequence is built from TRBV6-6 and TRBJ2-7, and 7 bases in between align with TRBD1. This clonotype originated in a human donor with alopecia areata. Sequencing was performed on CD4+ T cells sorted from blood, taken at approximately week 30, from a patient treated with tofacitinib. The nucleotide sequence is TGTGCCAGCAGTTACTCGACAGGGAACGAGCAGTACTTC. It specifies CASSYSTGNEQYF.